The following is a TCR beta chain sequence with its context. This specimen comes from a study of blood T cell repertoires in COVID-19. Background on the study: Acute and convalescent COVID-19 samples came from the United States, Italy and Spain. Sources were T cells, B-cell-depleted T cells, or PBMCs; the material itself was cDNA or gDNA.

In the original processing: Estimated nucleated cell counts came from reference gene primer amplification. Produced via immunoSEQ multiplex PCR; TCRdb's table is partial and in-frame only. The V and J calls and clone size come from that table; D and trimming were worked out from the DNA. The sample shows some 110,000 clones, roughly four fifths of them seen only once. Germline V gives CDR1 MNHEY, CDR2 SMNVEV (reference sequence). CDR3 length: 15 amino acids. Trimming removed 3 bases from V and 8 bases from J, with 19 bases in between. The rearrangement joins TRBV27 to TRBJ1-2; D is possibly TRBD1 (5 bases). The sample consisted of peripheral blood. The sequence was collected from a man in his 60s with acute or convalescent COVID-19. The CDR3 here is CASSLGSQGLRGYTF. Here the CDR3 DNA reads TGTGCCAGCAGTTTGGGTAGTCAGGGACTTCGGGGCTACACCTTC.